The TCR beta chain described here comes from a study of early stage breast cancer tumors (dated by TCRdb to 2016 to 2017). About the study as a whole: Of the roughly 16 invasive breast tumors, twelve were found to be estrogen receptor-positive, progesterone receptor-positive and HER2-negative. Across all samples, a few million templates representing roughly 1 million unique clonotypes were detected. Of the approximately twelve ER+/PR+/HER2- tumors, eight were classified as invasive ductal carcinomas and four as invasive lobular carcinomas. The average read coverage per sample was roughly 10-fold.

Each sample was amplified in two independent genomic DNA replicates, using approximately 0.5 ug for blood and around 1.5 ug for tumor or normal breast. TCRB sequencing of genomic DNA was carried out with the ImmunoSeq Intro kit according to the manufacturer's instructions. The multiplex PCR ran for 30 to 35 cycles using proprietary primers and spike-in control sequences for absolute quantification. Single-end 150-bp reads were used to sequence an 87-bp fragment spanning the CDR3 and the flanking V and J genes. Each lane of an Illumina MiSeq running version 3.0 chemistry carried seven multiplexed samples, with two replicates apiece. The paper's data handling went like this. Raw data were processed by the vendor's proprietary pipeline, with both replicates merged into one result per sample. Productive rearrangements sharing the V-gene family, CDR3 amino acid sequence and J-gene segment were defined as clonotypes. Clonality was computed as 1 minus the normalized Shannon entropy (Pielou evenness) of TCRB abundances. To estimate T cell density, the total number of templates was divided by the input cell count, which was inferred from how much DNA went in. Recon, run with its default parameters, was used to estimate overall repertoire diversity and clonality. A clonotype was considered tumor-enriched if its abundance in tumor exceeded 0.1% and was at least 32-fold higher than its abundance in normal breast. Held by TCRdb, this immuneACCESS table contains in-frame sequences only and omits some clones. Under half of the omission traces to an unresolved V gene where checked; the cause of the rest is unknown. V and J calls and clone size follow that table, whereas D and trimming were derived from the DNA. This sample is represented by tens of thousands of clones; about 78% of them were singletons. The ten largest clones capture about 7.8% of the sample.

At the junction V is shortened by 0 bases and J by 4 bases, with 9 bases in between. CDR1 and CDR2 (MNHEY, SMNVEV) derive from the germline V gene (reference sequence). The CDR3 holds 14 amino acids from the cysteine to the phenylalanine. Here the CDR3 DNA is all that survives: 42 bases in frame from base 1. The study profiled bulk TCR beta-chain repertoires in matched peripheral blood, tumor and adjacent normal breast tissue taken from fewer than 20 patients with early-stage breast cancer. Before surgery, roughly 4.5-10 mL of whole blood was collected in EDTA tubes and processed within 2 hours. Ficoll-Paque centrifugation in SepMate-50 tubes was used to isolate peripheral blood mononuclear cells. PBMCs were cryopreserved in around 90% FBS with approximately 10% DMSO in aliquots of roughly 1.8 to 4 million cells and stored in liquid nitrogen. The Qiagen AllPrep DNA/RNA Mini kit was used to extract genomic DNA.

About this clone: The antigen this receptor binds is unknown. Qualities for individual bases were not recorded, and no much larger clone is one base off.

Overall study results and their limits: Approximately 2.5-fold higher T cell density and higher clonality were observed in tumors than in adjacent normal breast tissue. Repertoires from blood and normal breast were more alike than repertoires from blood and tumor, and in 14 of 16 patients, comparing each tissue with blood separated tumor from normal. Because the cohort was small, analysis by tumor subtype was not possible. Chain pairing and functional markers such as CD4, CD8 and FOXP3 were missed by bulk genomic DNA sequencing of unsorted cells. Enriched TCRB sequences shared across patients were found to be mostly commonly generated sequences that were unlikely to play an important role in the tumor microenvironment.

Material: blood. This TCR derives from a person aged 45 to 60 with breast cancer. The rearrangement combines TRBV27 with TRBJ1-1; tentative D gene TRBD1, with 6 bases matching. CDR3 protein: CASSLSRGTTEAFF. Here is the DNA: TGTGCCAGCAGTTTATCGAGGGGGACCACTGAAGCTTTCTTT.